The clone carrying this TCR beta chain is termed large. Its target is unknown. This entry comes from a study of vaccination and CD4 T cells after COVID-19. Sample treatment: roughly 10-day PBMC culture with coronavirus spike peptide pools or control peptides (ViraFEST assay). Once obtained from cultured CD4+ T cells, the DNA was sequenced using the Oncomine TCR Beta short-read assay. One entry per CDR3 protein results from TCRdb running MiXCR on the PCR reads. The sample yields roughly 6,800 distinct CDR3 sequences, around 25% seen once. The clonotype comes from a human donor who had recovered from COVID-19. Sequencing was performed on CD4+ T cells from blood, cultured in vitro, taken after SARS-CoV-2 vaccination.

The CDR3 protein is CATSQREGYNQPQHF. For the CDR3, the DNA is TGTGCCACCAGCCAACGAGAGGGGTACAATCAGCCCCAGCATTTT. V is TRBV15 and J is TRBJ1-5, with D tentatively TRBD1 (5 bases). Per germline, CDR1 LNHNV and CDR2 YYDKDF (reference sequence). Trimming pared 5 bases from V and 3 bases from J, leaving 14 bases between. The CDR3 runs 15 residues. Drawing the rest from reference TRBV15 and TRBJ1-5, the complete variable domain is DAMVIQNPRYQVTQFGKPVTLSCSQTLNHNVMYWYQQKSSQAPKLLFHYYDKDFNNEADTPDNFQSRRPNTSFCFLDIRSPGLGDTAMYLCATSQREGYNQPQHFGDGTRLSIL.